These T cell receptor beta chains were read from a single sample in a study of cytotoxic CD8 clonotypes in ibrutinib-treated CLL. The data were produced by immunoSEQ multiplex PCR, yet TCRdb's version contains in-frame clones alone and is incomplete. The top ten hold about 5% of the sample, which has roughly 170,000 clones, 70% to 85% seen once. Specimen: PBMCs, collected after 24 months of ibrutinib treatment. Receptors originate from a human donor with chronic lymphocytic leukemia. Each CDR3 is given with its conserved first and last residue. The D gene is left open where the match is weak. The size of a clone is reported for some rows only, either as once, few or many, or as a class for expanded clones.

size: -
D: TRBD1
V: TRBV6-4
J: TRBJ2-3
CDR3: CASSAQGARDTQYF
DNA: TGTGCCAGCAGTGCGCAGGGGGCAAGAGATACGCAGTATTTT

size: -
D: -
V: TRBV29-1
J: TRBJ2-5
CDR3: CSVGWGGETQYF
DNA: TGCAGCGTTGGATGGGGCGGTGAGACCCAGTACTTC

size: -
D: -
V: TRBV19
J: TRBJ2-1
CDR3: CASSRAPGSHNEQFF
DNA: TGTGCCAGTAGTAGGGCCCCCGGGAGCCACAATGAGCAGTTCTTC

size: -
D: -
V: TRBV9
J: TRBJ2-3
CDR3: CASSLFDTTDTQYF
DNA: TGTGCCAGCAGCCTCTTCGACACCACAGATACGCAGTATTTT

size: once
D: TRBD2
V: TRBV6-6
J: TRBJ2-7
CDR3: CASSGLASNEQYF
DNA: TGTGCCAGCAGTGGACTAGCGTCCAACGAGCAGTACTTC

size: once
D: -
V: TRBV7-9
J: TRBJ2-3
CDR3: CASSLRLGVKRGTDTQYF
DNA: TGTGCCAGCAGCTTAAGGCTGGGGGTTAAGCGGGGCACAGATACGCAGTATTTT

size: -
D: -
V: TRBV23-1
J: TRBJ1-2
CDR3: CASSRVRAPSLVDYGYTF
DNA: TGCGCCAGCAGTCGCGTCCGGGCCCCATCCCTAGTCGACTATGGCTACACCTTC

size: -
D: -
V: TRBV10-2
J: TRBJ1-1
CDR3: CASIGHQNTEAFF
DNA: TGCGCCAGCATCGGACACCAGAACACTGAAGCTTTCTTT

size: once
D: -
V: TRBV5-1
J: TRBJ2-2
CDR3: CASSLGQAWGAGELFF
DNA: TGCGCCAGCAGCTTGGGCCAGGCCTGGGGGGCCGGGGAGCTGTTTTTT

size: -
D: -
V: TRBV27
J: TRBJ1-5
CDR3: CASSFVGQPQHF
DNA: TGTGCCAGCAGTTTTGTAGGTCAGCCCCAGCATTTT

size: -
D: -
V: TRBV27
J: TRBJ2-1
CDR3: CASSLGGSGNEQFF
DNA: TGTGCCAGCAGTCTAGGGGGTAGCGGCAATGAGCAGTTCTTC

size: -
D: -
V: TRBV19
J: TRBJ2-7
CDR3: CAGEQHAGPYEQYF
DNA: TGTGCCGGTGAGCAGCATGCGGGACCCTACGAGCAGTACTTC

size: -
D: -
V: TRBV5-1
J: TRBJ1-1
CDR3: CASSSGRNTEAFF
DNA: TGCGCCAGCAGCTCTGGACGGAACACTGAAGCTTTCTTT

size: -
D: -
V: TRBV6-5
J: TRBJ1-2
CDR3: CASSYALDSHYGYTF
DNA: TGTGCCAGCAGTTACGCGTTAGACAGCCACTATGGCTACACCTTC

size: -
D: -
V: TRBV6-5
J: TRBJ1-3
CDR3: CASSYSGPRGGNTIYF
DNA: TGTGCCAGCAGTTACTCGGGGCCCCGCGGTGGAAACACCATATATTTT

size: many
D: -
V: TRBV7-9
J: TRBJ1-3
CDR3: CASSRQLYSGNTIYF
DNA: TGTGCCAGCAGCCGACAGTTATACTCTGGAAACACCATATATTTT